This TCR beta chain originates from a study of CD8+ T cells in alopecia areata. From germline, CDR1 is PRHDT and CDR2 FYEKMQ (reference sequence). The ends were cut back, 0 bases at V and 8 bases at J, with 5 bases in the middle. This CDR3 spans 12 amino acids. Investigators sorted PBMCs to obtain both CD4+ and CD8+ T cells. As the sequencing template, cDNA was produced by extracting RNA and reverse transcribing it. Only in-frame clones appear in the TCRdb table, and some are missing; sequencing was by immunoSEQ multiplex PCR. The sample records 120,000 or so clones, 47% being singletons. The chain recombines TRBV13 with TRBJ2-1; D is unresolved. The sequencing input was NKG2D-low CD8+ T cells sorted from blood. The clonotype comes from a human donor with alopecia areata. Written as DNA, the CDR3 is TGTGCCAGCAGCTTAGGAGCAGATGAGCAGTTCTTC. Amino acid sequence: CASSLGADEQFF.